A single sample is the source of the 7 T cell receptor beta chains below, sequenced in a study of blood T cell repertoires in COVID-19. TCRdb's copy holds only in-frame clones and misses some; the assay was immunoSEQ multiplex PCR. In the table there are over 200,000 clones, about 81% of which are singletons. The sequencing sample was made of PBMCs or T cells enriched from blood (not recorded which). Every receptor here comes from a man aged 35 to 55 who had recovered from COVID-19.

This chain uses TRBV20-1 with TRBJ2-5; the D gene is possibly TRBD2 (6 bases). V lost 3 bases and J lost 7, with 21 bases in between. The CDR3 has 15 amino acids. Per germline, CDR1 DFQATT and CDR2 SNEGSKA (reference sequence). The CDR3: CSASSRTGWGGTQYF. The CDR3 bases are TGCAGTGCTAGTTCGCGCACGGGGTGGGGAGGGACCCAGTACTTC.

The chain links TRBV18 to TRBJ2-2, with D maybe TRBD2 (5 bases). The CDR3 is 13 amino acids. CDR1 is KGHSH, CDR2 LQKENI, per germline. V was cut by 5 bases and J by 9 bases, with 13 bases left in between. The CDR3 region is CASSKLETRELFF. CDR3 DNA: TGTGCCAGCTCAAAACTAGAAACCCGGGAGCTGTTTTTT.

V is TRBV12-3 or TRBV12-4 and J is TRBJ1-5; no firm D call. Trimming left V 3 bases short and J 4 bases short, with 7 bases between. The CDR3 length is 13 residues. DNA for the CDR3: TGTGCCAGCAGTTTCTCCCTTAATCAGCCCCAGCATTTT. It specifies CASSFSLNQPQHF.

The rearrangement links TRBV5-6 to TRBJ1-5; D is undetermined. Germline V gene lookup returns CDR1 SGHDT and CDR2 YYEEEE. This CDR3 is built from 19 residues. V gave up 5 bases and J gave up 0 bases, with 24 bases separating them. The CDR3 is CASSFAFGRNWNSNQPQHF. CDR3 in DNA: TGTGCCAGCAGTTTCGCTTTTGGGCGTAATTGGAATAGCAATCAGCCCCAGCATTTT.

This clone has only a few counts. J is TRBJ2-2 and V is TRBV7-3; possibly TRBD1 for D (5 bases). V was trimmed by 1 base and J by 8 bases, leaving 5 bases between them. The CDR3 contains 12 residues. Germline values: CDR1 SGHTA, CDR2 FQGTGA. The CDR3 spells CASSLNRGELFF. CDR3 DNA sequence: TGTGCCAGCAGCTTAAACAGGGGGGAGCTGTTTTTT. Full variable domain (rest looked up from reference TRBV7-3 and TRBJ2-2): GAGVSQTPSNKVTEKGKYVELRCDPISGHTALYWYRQSLGQGPEFLIYFQGTGAADDSGLPNDRFFAVRPEGSVSTLKIQRTERGDSAVYLCASSLNRGELFFGEGSRLTVL.

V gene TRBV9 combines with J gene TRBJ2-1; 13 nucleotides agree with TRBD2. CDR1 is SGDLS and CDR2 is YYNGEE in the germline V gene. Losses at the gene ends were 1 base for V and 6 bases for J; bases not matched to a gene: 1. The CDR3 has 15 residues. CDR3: CASSVTSGGANEQFF. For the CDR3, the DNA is TGTGCCAGCAGCGTAACTAGCGGGGGGGCCAATGAGCAGTTCTTC.

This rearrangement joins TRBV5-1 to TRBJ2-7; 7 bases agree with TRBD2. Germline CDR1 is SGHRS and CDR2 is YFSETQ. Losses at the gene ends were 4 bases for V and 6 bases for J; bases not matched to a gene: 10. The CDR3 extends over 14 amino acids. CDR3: CASSRREGSSEQYF. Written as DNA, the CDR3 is TGCGCCAGCAGCCGGAGGGAGGGATCGAGCGAGCAGTACTTC.